The clone carrying this T cell receptor beta chain was counted once. Its antigen is as yet unknown. This entry is derived from a study of T cell clones after liver transplantation. Study as a whole: TCRbeta sequencing after a pre-transplant mixed lymphocyte reaction identified graft-donor-reactive clones, later tracked in post-transplant blood.

Here immunoSEQ multiplex PCR was the method, and the copy in TCRdb shows in-frame clones only, minus some. The sample lists 90,000 to 120,000 clones; around four fifths were seen once. Study observations and caveats: In a couple of subjects, few donor cells limited the measurable donor-reactive repertoire.

Sequencing used CD4+ T cells from blood, obtained before liver transplant. The receptor's source is a human donor who received a liver transplant.

The CDR3 loop is CASSHGTGARNTEAFF. CDR3 DNA sequence: TGTGCCAGCAGCCACGGGACAGGGGCCAGGAACACTGAAGCTTTCTTT. The chain uses TRBV13 and TRBJ1-1; 10 nucleotides agree with TRBD1. V shed 5 bases and J 1 base; nucleotides not matched to a gene: 7. CDR3 length: 16 amino acids. Germline-derived CDR1 and CDR2 are PRHDT and FYEKMQ (reference sequence). The variable domain in full, completed from reference TRBV13 and TRBJ1-1, reads AAGVIQSPRHLIKEKRETATLKCYPIPRHDTVYWYQQGPGQDPQFLISFYEKMQSDKGSIPDRFSAQQFSDYHSELNMSSLELGDSALYFCASSHGTGARNTEAFFGQGTRLTVV.